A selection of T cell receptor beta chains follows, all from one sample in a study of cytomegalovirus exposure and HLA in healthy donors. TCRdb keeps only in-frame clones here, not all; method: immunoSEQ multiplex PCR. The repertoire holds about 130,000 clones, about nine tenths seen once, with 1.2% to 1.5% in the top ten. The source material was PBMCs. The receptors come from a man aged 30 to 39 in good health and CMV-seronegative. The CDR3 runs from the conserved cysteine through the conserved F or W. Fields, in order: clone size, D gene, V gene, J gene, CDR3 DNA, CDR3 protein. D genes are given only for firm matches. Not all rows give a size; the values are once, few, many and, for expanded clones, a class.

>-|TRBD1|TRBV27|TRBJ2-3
TGTGCCAGCAGTTCTGGGACAGGGGTGGGCCTTTGGACAGATACGCAGTATTTT
CASSSGTGVGLWTDTQYF
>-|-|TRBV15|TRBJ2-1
TGTGCCACCAGCAGAGTTGGCTTGGGGCACAATGAGCAGTTCTTC
CATSRVGLGHNEQFF
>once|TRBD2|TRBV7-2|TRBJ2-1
TGTGCCACCACCTTTAGCGGGAGTAATGAGCAGTTCTTC
CATTFSGSNEQFF
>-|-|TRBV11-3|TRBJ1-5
TGTGCCAGCAGCCCCGGGTTTCAGCCCCAGCATTTT
CASSPGFQPQHF
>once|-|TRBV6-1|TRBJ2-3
TGTGCCAGCAGAGCTAGAGGCACAGATACGCAGTATTTT
CASRARGTDTQYF
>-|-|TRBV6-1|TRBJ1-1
TGTGCCAGCAGCCCTCGAGAAAACACTGAAGCTTTCTTT
CASSPRENTEAFF
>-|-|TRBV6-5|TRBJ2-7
TGTGCCAGCAGTTACGGTCGACAGACCTACGAGCAGTACTTC
CASSYGRQTYEQYF
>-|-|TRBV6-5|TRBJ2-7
TGTGCCAGCAGTCCTACAGGGAGAAGCTACGAGCAGTACTTC
CASSPTGRSYEQYF
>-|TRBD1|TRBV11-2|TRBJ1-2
TGTGCCAGCAGCTCGGGACAGGGATATACTAACTATGGCTACACCTTC
CASSSGQGYTNYGYTF
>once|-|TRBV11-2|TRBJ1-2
TGTGCCAGCACGCAGGACTTAAACTATGGCTACACCTTC
CASTQDLNYGYTF
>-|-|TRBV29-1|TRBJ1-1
TGCAGCCTCGAACATGTAATGTCGACTGAAGCTTTCTTT
CSLEHVMSTEAFF
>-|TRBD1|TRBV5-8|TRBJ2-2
TGTGCCAGCAGACGGGACAGGAACACCGGGGAGCTGTTTTTT
CASRRDRNTGELFF
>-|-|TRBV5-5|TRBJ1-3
TGTGCCAGCAGCTTCATTGGGGAGCCGGGAAACACCATATATTTT
CASSFIGEPGNTIYF
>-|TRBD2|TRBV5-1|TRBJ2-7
TGCGCCAGCACCCGGGGAGTACTAGCGGATAGCTACGAGCAGTACTTC
CASTRGVLADSYEQYF
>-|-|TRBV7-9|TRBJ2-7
TGTGCCAGCAGCCTAGGGGCGTACGAGCAGTACTTC
CASSLGAYEQYF
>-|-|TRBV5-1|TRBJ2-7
TGCGCCAGCAGCGGAGAAACCTACGAGCAGTACTTC
CASSGETYEQYF
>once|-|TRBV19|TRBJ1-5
TGTGCCAGTACCATCGGGGGGATTAGCAATCAGCCCCAGCATTTT
CASTIGGISNQPQHF
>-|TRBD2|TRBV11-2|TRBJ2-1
TGTGCCAGCAGCTTCTCAACTAGCGGGAGGGGAAACAATGAGCAGTTCTTC
CASSFSTSGRGNNEQFF
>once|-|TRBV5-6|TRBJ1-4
TGTGCCAGCAGCTTGGATGGGCGGGCGACGACTAATGAAAAACTGTTTTTT
CASSLDGRATTNEKLFF
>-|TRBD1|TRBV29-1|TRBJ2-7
TGCAGCGTTGAAGATCGGGACAGGGAAGGCGAGCAGTACTTC
CSVEDRDREGEQYF
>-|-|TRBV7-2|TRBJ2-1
TGTGCCAGCAGCCGGCCGGGAGCGTACAATGAGCAGTTCTTC
CASSRPGAYNEQFF
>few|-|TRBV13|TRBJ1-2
TGTGCCAGCAGCCCAGGGGCCGAGGGCTACACCTTC
CASSPGAEGYTF
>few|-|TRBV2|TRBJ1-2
TGTGCCAGCAGTCCCTCTTCCGGGAACTATGGCTACACCTTC
CASSPSSGNYGYTF